This TCR beta chain was identified in a study of blood T cell repertoires in COVID-19. Trimming at V came to 10 bases and at J to 4 bases, leaving 4 bases not matched to a gene. Germline loops: CDR1 MNHEY, CDR2 SMNVEV (reference sequence). This CDR3 contains 13 residues. Produced via immunoSEQ multiplex PCR; TCRdb's table is partial and in-frame only. The data contain fewer than 350,000 clones, about 86% of them singletons. The clonotype originates from a young woman with COVID-19, enrolled during active disease. The sequencing input was peripheral blood. The chain carries TRBV27 and TRBJ1-5; 10 bases agree with TRBD1. CDR3 DNA sequence: TGTGCCATCTCGGACAGGGGGAATCAGCCCCAGCATTTT. Translation: CAISDRGNQPQHF.